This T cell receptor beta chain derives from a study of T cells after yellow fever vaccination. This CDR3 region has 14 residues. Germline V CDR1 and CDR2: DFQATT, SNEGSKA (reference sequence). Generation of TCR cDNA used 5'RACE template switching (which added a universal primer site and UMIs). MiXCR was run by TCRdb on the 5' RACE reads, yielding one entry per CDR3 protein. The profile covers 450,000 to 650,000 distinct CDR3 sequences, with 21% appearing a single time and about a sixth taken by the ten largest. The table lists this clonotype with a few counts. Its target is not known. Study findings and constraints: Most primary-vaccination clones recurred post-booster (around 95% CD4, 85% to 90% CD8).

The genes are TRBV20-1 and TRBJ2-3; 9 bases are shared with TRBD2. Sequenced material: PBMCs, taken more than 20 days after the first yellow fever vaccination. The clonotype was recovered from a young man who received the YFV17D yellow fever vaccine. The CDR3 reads CSAWGRGGPDTQYF. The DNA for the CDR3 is TGCAGCGCATGGGGGCGGGGGGGCCCTGATACGCAGTATTTT.